Following are 7 T cell receptor beta chains from one sample sequenced in a study of cytomegalovirus exposure and HLA in healthy donors. PCR amplification relied on 60 Vbeta primers (plus 13 Jbeta primers). Profiled with immunoSEQ multiplex PCR; TCRdb holds only in-frame clones, not every one. Here the sample spans some 120,000 clones, around 75% being singletons. Sequenced material: PBMCs. These TCRs come from a woman aged 18-29 years in good health and CMV-seronegative.

The V call is TRBV7-9, the J call TRBJ1-3, with D possibly TRBD1 on 6 matching bases. The CDR3 runs 16 residues. V was cut by 1 base and J by 1 base, with 11 bases left in between. Per germline, CDR1 SEHNR and CDR2 FQNEAQ (reference sequence). The chain's CDR3 is CASSLGTVSSGNTIYF. The CDR3 DNA reads TGTGCCAGCAGCTTAGGGACAGTCTCGTCTGGAAACACCATATATTTT.

For the CDR3, the DNA is TGTGCCAGCAGCCAGGGACAGACCTACGAGCAGTACTTC. It codes for CASSQGQTYEQYF. V gene TRBV7-8 combines with J gene TRBJ2-7; 7 positions agree with TRBD1. CDR3 length: 13 amino acids. Trimming cost V 5 bases and J 2 bases; bases outside gene matches: 3. Germline assignment: CDR1 SGHVS and CDR2 FQNEAQ.

Only a few counts were recorded for this clone. The CDR3 bases are TGTGCCAGCAGCACCCAAGGACAGATTCGGAACACTGAAGCTTTCTTT. It codes for CASSTQGQIRNTEAFF. The rearrangement uses TRBV5-6 and TRBJ1-1, with D perhaps TRBD1 (6 bases). The CDR3 is 16 residues long. From germline, CDR1 is SGHDT and CDR2 YYEEEE. The V end lost 4 bases, the J end lost 1 base, and 17 bases lay between the germline ends.

In its sample, this clone was seen a few times. The gene calls are TRBV14 and TRBJ1-1, with D possibly matching TRBD1 (5 bases). The CDR3 loop spans 17 amino acids. V gave up 4 bases and J gave up 3 bases, with 21 bases separating them. Germline V gene data show CDR1 as SGHDN and CDR2 as FVKESK. The CDR3 protein is CASSPTPGVRWDTEAFF. The DNA for the CDR3 is TGTGCCAGCAGCCCGACCCCGGGGGTTAGATGGGACACTGAAGCTTTCTTT.

The V and J genes are TRBV28 and TRBJ1-2; D may be TRBD1 (6 bases). The CDR3 consists of 15 residues. Looked up from germline, CDR1 is MDHEN and CDR2 is SYDVKM. Trimming shortened V by 3 bases and J by 2 bases, and 13 bases separated the two germline ends. The CDR3 DNA sequence: TGTGCCAGCAGTTTCCCCCTTGGACAGAACTATGGCTACACCTTC. The encoded protein is CASSFPLGQNYGYTF.

The chain has TRBV14 and TRBJ1-1, with a weak D call TRBD1 (6 bases). V lost 0 bases, J lost 1 base, and 15 bases lay in between. CDR1 and CDR2 (germline): SGHDN, FVKESK. CDR3 length equals 17 residues. This CDR3 reads CASSQDWGRGSNTEAFF. CDR3 DNA sequence: TGTGCCAGCAGCCAAGATTGGGGCAGGGGCTCGAACACTGAAGCTTTCTTT.

A note on this clone: Within the sample, other DNA sequences also encode this same CDR3. This chain links TRBV19 with TRBJ2-3; TRBD1 matches 9 bases. The CDR3 extends over 15 amino acids. The germline V gene has CDR1 LNHDA and CDR2 SQIVND (reference sequence). J was trimmed by 5 bases and V by 3 bases; bases with no gene match: 6. Here the CDR3 reads CASSMTGTGLDTQYF. Written as DNA, the CDR3 is TGTGCCAGTAGTATGACCGGGACAGGGTTAGATACGCAGTATTTT.